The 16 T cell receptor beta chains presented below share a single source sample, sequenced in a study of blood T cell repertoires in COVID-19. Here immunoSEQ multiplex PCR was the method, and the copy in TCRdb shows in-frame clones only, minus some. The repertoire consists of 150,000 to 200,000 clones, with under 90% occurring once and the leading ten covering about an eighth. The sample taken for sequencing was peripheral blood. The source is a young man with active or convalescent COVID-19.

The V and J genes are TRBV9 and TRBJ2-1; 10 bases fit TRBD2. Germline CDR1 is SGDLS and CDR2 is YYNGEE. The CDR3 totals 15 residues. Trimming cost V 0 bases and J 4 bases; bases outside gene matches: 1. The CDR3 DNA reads TGTGCCAGCAGCGTAGATAGCGGGGGGTACAATGAGCAGTTCTTC. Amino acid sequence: CASSVDSGGYNEQFF.

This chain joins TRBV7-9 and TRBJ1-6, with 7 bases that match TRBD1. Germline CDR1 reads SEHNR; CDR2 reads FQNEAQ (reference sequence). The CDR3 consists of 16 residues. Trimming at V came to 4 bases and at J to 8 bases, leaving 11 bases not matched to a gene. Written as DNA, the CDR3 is TGTGCCAGCAGCTCGGACAGGCCCTCATTTCATTCACCCCTCCACTTT. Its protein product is CASSSDRPSFHSPLHF.

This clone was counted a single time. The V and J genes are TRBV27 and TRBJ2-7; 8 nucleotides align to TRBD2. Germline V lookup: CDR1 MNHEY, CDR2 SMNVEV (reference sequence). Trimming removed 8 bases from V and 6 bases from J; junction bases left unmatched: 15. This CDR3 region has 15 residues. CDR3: CASAKGGGSLGEQYF. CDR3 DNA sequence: TGTGCCAGCGCAAAAGGCGGGGGGTCTCTCGGCGAGCAGTACTTC.

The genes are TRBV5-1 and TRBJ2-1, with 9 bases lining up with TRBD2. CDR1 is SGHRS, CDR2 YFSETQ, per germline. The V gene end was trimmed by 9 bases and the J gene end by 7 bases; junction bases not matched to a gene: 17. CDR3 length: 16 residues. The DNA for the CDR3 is TGCGCCACCTCTCCACCCAGGGCTAGCGGGGTTAATGAGCAGTTCTTC. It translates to CATSPPRASGVNEQFF.

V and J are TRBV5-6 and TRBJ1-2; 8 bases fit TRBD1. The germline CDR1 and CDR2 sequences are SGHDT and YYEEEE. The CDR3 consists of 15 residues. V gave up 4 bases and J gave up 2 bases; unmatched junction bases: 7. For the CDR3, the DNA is TGTGCCAGCAGCCAAGGACAGGGAGACAACTATGGCTACACCTTC. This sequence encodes CASSQGQGDNYGYTF.

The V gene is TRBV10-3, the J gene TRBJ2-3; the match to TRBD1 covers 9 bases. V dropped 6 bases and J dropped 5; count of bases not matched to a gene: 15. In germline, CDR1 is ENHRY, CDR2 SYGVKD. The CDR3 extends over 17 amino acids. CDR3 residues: CAIRGNTGGANLDTQYF. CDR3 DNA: TGTGCCATCAGGGGAAATACAGGGGGCGCGAATTTAGATACGCAGTATTTT.

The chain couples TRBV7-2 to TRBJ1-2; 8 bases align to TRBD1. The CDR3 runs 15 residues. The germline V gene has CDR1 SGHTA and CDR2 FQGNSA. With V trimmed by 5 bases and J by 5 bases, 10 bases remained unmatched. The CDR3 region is CASSPSGQVKYGYTF. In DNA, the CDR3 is TGTGCCAGCAGCCCCTCGGGACAGGTGAAGTATGGCTACACCTTC.

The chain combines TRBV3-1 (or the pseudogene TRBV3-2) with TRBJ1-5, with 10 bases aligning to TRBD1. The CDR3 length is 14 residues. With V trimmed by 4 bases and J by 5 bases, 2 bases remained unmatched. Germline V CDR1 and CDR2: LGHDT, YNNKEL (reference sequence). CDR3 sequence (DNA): TGTGCCAGCAGCCCAGGGACAGGGGATCAGCCCCAGCATTTT. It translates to CASSPGTGDQPQHF.

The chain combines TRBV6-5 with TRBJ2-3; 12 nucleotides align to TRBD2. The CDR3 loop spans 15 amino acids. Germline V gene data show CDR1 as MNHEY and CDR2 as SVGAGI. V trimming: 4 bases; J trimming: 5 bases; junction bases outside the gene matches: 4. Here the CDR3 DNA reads TGTGCCAGCAGTTCCCCGGGACTAGCGGGAGATACGCAGTATTTT. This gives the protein CASSSPGLAGDTQYF.

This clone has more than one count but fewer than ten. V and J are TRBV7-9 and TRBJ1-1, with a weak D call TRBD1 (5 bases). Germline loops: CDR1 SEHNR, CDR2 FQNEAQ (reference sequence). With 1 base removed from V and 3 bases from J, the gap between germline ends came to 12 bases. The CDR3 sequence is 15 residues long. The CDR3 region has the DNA TGTGCCAGCAGCTTAGTAGGGACTCGATACACTGAAGCTTTCTTT. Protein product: CASSLVGTRYTEAFF. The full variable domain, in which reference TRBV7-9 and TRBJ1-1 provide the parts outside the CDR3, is DTGVSQNPRHKITKRGQNVTFRCDPISEHNRLYWYRQTLGQGPEFLTYFQNEAQLEKSRLLSDRFSAERPKGSFSTLEIQRTEQGDSAMYLCASSLVGTRYTEAFFGQGTRLTVV.

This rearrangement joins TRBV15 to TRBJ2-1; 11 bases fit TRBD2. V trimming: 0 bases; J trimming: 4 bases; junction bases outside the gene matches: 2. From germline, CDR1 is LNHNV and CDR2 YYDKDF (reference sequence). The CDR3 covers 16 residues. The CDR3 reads CATSRDSGGAYNEQFF. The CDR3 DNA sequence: TGTGCCACCAGCAGAGATAGCGGGGGGGCGTACAATGAGCAGTTCTTC.

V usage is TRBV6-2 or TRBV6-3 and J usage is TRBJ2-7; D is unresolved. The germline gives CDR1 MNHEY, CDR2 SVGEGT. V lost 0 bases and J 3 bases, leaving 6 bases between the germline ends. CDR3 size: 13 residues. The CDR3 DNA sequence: TGTGCCAGCAGTTACTCTAGCTACTACGAGCAGTACTTC. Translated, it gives CASSYSSYYEQYF.

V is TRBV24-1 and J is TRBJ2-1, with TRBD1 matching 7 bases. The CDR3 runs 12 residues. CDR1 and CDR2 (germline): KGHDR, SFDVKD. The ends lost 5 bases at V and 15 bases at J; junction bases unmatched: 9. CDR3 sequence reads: CATSAETGLWFF. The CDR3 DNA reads TGTGCCACCAGTGCGGAGACAGGGTTGTGGTTCTTC.

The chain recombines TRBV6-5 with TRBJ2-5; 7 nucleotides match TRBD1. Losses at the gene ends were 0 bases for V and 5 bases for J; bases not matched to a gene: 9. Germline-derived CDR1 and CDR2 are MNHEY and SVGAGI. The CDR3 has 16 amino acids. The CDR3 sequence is CASSYSSTGVGETQYF. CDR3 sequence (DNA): TGTGCCAGCAGTTACTCGAGTACAGGGGTGGGGGAGACCCAGTACTTC.

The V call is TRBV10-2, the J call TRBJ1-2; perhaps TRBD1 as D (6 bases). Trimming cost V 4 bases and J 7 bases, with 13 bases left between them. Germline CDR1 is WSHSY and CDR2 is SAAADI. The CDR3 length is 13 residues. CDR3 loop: CASSGPDRRGYTF. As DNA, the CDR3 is TGCGCCAGCAGTGGGCCCGACAGGCGTGGCTACACCTTC.

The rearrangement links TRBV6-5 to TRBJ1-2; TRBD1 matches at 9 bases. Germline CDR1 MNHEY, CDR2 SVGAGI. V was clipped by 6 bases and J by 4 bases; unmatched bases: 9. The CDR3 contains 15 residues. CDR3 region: CASRRGTGGAYGYTF. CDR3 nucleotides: TGTGCCAGCAGGAGGGGTACAGGGGGCGCCTATGGCTACACCTTC.